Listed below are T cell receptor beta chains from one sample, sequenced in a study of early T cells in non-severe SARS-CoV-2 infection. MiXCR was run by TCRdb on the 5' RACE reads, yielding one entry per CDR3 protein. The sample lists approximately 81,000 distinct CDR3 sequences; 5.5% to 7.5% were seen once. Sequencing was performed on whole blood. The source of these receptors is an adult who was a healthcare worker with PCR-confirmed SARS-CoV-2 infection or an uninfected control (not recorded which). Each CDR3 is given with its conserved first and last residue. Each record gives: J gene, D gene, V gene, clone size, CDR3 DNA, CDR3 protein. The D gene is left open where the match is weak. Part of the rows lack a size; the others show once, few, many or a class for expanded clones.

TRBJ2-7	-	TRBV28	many	TGTGCCAGCAGACCTCCGGACAGTAGCTCCTACGAGCAGTACTTC	CASRPPDSSSYEQYF
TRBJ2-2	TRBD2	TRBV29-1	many	TGCAGCGTAACTAGCGAGGCAAGGGCCGGGGAGCTGTTTTTT	CSVTSEARAGELFF
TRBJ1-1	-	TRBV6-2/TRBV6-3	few	TGTGCCAGCAGTCCCGACAACATGAACACTGAAGCTTTCTTT	CASSPDNMNTEAFF
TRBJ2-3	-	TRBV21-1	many	TGTGCCAGCAGCATCCGGACATATAGGACAGATACGCAGTATTTT	CASSIRTYRTDTQYF
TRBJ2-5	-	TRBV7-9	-	TGTGCCAGCAGCTTAATCCGGAATTCAGAGACCCAGTACTTC	CASSLIRNSETQYF
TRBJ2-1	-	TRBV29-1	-	TGCAGCGTTGAAAGGCTTAACGTATACAATGAGCAGTTCTTC	CSVERLNVYNEQFF
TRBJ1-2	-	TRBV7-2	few	TGTGCCAGCAGCTTAGCGATTGGGTCTTCCAACTATGGCTACACCTTC	CASSLAIGSSNYGYTF
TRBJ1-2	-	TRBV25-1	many	TGTGCCAGCAGTACGGACGCGGGTTATGGCTACACCTTC	CASSTDAGYGYTF
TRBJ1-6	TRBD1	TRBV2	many	TGTGCCAGCATAGGGACAGTAAATTCACCCCTCCACTTT	CASIGTVNSPLHF
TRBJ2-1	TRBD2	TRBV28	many	TGTGCCAGCAGTTTTCAGGGACTAGCGGGGTGGGATGAGCAGTTCTTC	CASSFQGLAGWDEQFF
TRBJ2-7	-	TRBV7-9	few	TGTGCCAGCAGCACACAGGGACGCGAGCAGTACTTC	CASSTQGREQYF
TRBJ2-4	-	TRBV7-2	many	TGTGCCAGCAGCCCGACTGGGAACATTCAGTACTTC	CASSPTGNIQYF
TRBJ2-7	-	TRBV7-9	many	TGTGCCAGCAGCTTAGGGGACACGCGGTTCTACGAGCAGTACTTC	CASSLGDTRFYEQYF
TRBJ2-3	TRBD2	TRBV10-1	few	TGCGCCAGCAGTGAGTACGGACTAGCGGAGGATACGCAGTATTTT	CASSEYGLAEDTQYF
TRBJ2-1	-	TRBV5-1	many	TGCGCCAGCAGCTGGGGCAAGAACTCCTACAATGAGCAGTTCTTC	CASSWGKNSYNEQFF
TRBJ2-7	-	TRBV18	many	TGTGCCAGCTCACCACCGAAGCGCTCGGCGGGGCAGTACTTC	CASSPPKRSAGQYF
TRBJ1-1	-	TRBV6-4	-	TGTGCCAGCAGTGACTCGATTGGAGATCAAGCTTTCTTT	CASSDSIGDQAFF
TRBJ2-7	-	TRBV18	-	TGTGCCAGCTCAAGGTCAGGAGACTACGAGCAGTACTTC	CASSRSGDYEQYF
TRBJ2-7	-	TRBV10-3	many	TGTGCCATCAGTGAGCCCGACTTCAGCGGTATGTACTTC	CAISEPDFSGMYF
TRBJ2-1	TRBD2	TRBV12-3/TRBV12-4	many	TGTGCCAGCAGCCGGGGGGGCCACTACAATGAGCAGTTCTTC	CASSRGGHYNEQFF
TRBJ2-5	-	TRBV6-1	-	TGTGCCAGCACCAACTTCCAGGGTGTCGAGACCCAGTACTTC	CASTNFQGVETQYF
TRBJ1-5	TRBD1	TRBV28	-	TGTGCCAGCAGTCCACGCACACCGGGACAGGGATCCTATAGCAATCAGCCCCAGCATTTT	CASSPRTPGQGSYSNQPQHF
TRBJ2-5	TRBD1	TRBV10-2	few	TGCGCCAGCAGTGATGCTGGGACAGGGAAAGAGACCCAGTACTTC	CASSDAGTGKETQYF
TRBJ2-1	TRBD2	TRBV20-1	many	TGCAGTGCTAGAGTTCTAGCGGGAATCGAGCAGTTCTTC	CSARVLAGIEQFF
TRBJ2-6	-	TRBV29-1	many	TGCAGCGTGCGGGACAGTGGCTCTGGGGCCAACGTCCTGACTTTC	CSVRDSGSGANVLTF
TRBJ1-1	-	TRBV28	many	TGTGCCAGCAGTCCCGTATGGGGCACTGAAGCTTTCTTT	CASSPVWGTEAFF
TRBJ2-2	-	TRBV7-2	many	TGTGCCAGCAGCCTCCCGAACACCGGGGAGCTGTTTTTT	CASSLPNTGELFF
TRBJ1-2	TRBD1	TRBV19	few	TGTGCCAGCCTCCCCGGGGGACAGGGTATCTATGGCTACACCTTC	CASLPGGQGIYGYTF
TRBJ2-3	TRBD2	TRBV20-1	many	TGCAGTGCTCCAGAGCGGGGGCGGACAGATACGCAGTATTTT	CSAPERGRTDTQYF
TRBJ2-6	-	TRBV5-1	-	TGCGCCAGCAGCTTGAAGACCTCTGGGGCCAACGTCCTGACTTTC	CASSLKTSGANVLTF
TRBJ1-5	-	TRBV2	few	TGTGCCAGCAGTGAAGCAGGGTTTCAGCCCCAGCATTTT	CASSEAGFQPQHF
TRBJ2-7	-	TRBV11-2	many	TGTGCCAGCAGCTTAGACAGGGTAGTTGGCAACGAGCAGTACTTC	CASSLDRVVGNEQYF
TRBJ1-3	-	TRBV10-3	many	TGTGCCATCAGTGAGAGGGGGTCCTCTGGAAACACCATATATTTT	CAISERGSSGNTIYF
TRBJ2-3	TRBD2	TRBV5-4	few	TGTGCCGTAAAGACGGGGGGGCAACAAGATACGCAGTATTTT	CAVKTGGQQDTQYF
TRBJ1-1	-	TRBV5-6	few	TGTGCCAGCAGCTTAAGGTCCTTTGAAGCTTTCTTT	CASSLRSFEAFF
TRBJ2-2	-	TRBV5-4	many	TGTGCCAGCAGCCTTGACACCGGGGAGCTGTTTTTT	CASSLDTGELFF
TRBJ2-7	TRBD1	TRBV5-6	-	TGTGCCAGCAGCTTCACACAGGGGGCGCTCCCCTACGAGCAGTACTTC	CASSFTQGALPYEQYF